This entry is about one T cell receptor (beta chain). Deletions cut 2 bases from V and 6 bases from J, with 7 bases between. Germline CDR1 and CDR2: ENHRY and SYGVKD. The CDR3 length is 12 residues. Each CDR3 protein is one row after TCRdb ran MiXCR on the 5' RACE reads. Here the sample spans hundreds of thousands of distinct CDR3 sequences, about 20% being singletons. This sample is part of a study of T-cell memory formation after mild COVID-19. The chain couples TRBV10-3 to TRBJ1-2; no clear D. The sequence was obtained from an adult woman who had mild COVID-19 (a few samples of this study predate the infection). Cell type and time point are not known. The sequenced material came from PBMCs or a T cell subset sorted from them (not recorded which). The CDR3 coding sequence is TGTGCCATCAGTGAGAGGGCGCATGGCTACACCTTC. Translation: CAISERAHGYTF.